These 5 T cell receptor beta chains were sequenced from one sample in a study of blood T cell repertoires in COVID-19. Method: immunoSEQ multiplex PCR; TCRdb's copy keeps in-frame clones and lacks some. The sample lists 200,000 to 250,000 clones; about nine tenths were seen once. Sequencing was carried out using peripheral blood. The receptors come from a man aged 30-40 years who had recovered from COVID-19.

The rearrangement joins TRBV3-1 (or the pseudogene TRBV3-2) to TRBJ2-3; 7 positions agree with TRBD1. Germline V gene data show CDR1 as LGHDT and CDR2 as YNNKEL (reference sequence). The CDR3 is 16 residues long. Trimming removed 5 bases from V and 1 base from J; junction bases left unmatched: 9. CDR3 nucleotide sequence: TGTGCCAGCAGCGGTCACAGGGGATGGGGCACAGATACGCAGTATTTT. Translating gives CASSGHRGWGTDTQYF.

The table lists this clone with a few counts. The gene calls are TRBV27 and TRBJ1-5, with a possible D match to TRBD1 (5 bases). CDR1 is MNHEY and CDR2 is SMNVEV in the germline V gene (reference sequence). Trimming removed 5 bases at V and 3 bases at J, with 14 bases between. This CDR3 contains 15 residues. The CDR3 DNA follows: TGTGCCAGCAGTCCCTTTAGGGGTGCCAATCAGCCCCAGCATTTT. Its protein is CASSPFRGANQPQHF.

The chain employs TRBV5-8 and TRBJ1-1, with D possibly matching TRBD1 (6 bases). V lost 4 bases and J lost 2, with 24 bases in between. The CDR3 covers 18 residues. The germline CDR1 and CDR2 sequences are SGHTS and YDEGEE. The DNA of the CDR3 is TGTGCCAGCAGCGCCCCAACCCTGGGGGTGGGGGCTAACACTGAAGCTTTCTTT. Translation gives CASSAPTLGVGANTEAFF.

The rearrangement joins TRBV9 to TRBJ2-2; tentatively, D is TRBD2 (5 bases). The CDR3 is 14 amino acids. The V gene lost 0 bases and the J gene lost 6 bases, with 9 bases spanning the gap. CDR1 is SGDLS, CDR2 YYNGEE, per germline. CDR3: CASSVGPSSGELFF. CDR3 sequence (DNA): TGTGCCAGCAGCGTAGGCCCTAGCTCCGGGGAGCTGTTTTTT. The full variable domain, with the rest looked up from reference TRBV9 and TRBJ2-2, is DSGVTQTPKHLITATGQRVTLRCSPRSGDLSVYWYQQSLDQGLQFLIQYYNGEERAKGNILERFSAQQFPDLHSELNLSSLELGDSALYFCASSVGPSSGELFFGEGSRLTVL.

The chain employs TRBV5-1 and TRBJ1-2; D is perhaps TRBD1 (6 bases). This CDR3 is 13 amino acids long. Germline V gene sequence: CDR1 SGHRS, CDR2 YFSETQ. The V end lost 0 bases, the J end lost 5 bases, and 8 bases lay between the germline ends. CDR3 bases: TGCGCCAGCAGCTTGGACAGGGCTTATGGCTACACCTTC. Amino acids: CASSLDRAYGYTF. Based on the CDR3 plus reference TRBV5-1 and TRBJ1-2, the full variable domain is KAGVTQTPRYLIKTRGQQVTLSCSPISGHRSVSWYQQTPGQGLQFLFEYFSETQRNKGNFPGRFSGRQFSNSRSEMNVSTLELGDSALYLCASSLDRAYGYTFGSGTRLTVV.